Listed here are 13 T cell receptor beta chains from one sample, sequenced in a study of blood T cell repertoires in COVID-19. This table comes from immunoSEQ multiplex PCR, and its TCRdb copy is limited to in-frame clones, with some not included. The table shows 50,000 or so clones, with 80% to 95% occurring only once. The sequenced sample was peripheral blood. The source is a human donor with active COVID-19. The donor label of this sample is uncertain.

The CDR3 nucleotides read TGTGCCAGCAGCCCCCGTCCGACTAGCGTGATATCTCGCACAGATACGCAGTATTTT. This codes for CASSPRPTSVISRTDTQYF. The chain joins TRBV7-2 to TRBJ2-3; 8 bases are shared with TRBD2. This CDR3 region has 19 residues. V lost 5 bases and J lost 1; bases outside the gene matches: 17. Germline V gene sequence: CDR1 SGHTA, CDR2 FQGNSA.

The chain is built from TRBV7-6 and TRBJ1-5, with 10 positions matching TRBD1. Germline assignment: CDR1 SGHVS and CDR2 FNYEAQ. V was clipped by 2 bases and J by 4 bases; unmatched bases: 11. The CDR3 totals 18 residues. For the CDR3, the DNA is TGTGCCAGCAGCTTAATTCCCCCCCCGGGACAGGGGAATCAGCCCCAGCATTTT. Translation: CASSLIPPPGQGNQPQHF.

CDR3 sequence: CASSSQLAGGNEQFF. The CDR3 bases are TGCGCCAGCAGCTCCCAGCTAGCGGGAGGTAATGAGCAGTTCTTC. This sequence joins TRBV5-1 and TRBJ2-1; 11 positions agree with TRBD2. Unmatched junction bases numbered 6, after V lost 3 bases and J lost 7 bases. Per the germline V gene, CDR1 is SGHRS and CDR2 is YFSETQ. The CDR3 is 15 residues long.

This clone has only a few counts. The V gene is TRBV6-5, the J gene TRBJ1-5; D is uncertain. The CDR3 is 15 amino acids. Germline values: CDR1 MNHEY, CDR2 SVGAGI. V dropped 0 bases and J dropped 3 bases, with 9 bases sitting between them. The CDR3 sequence: CASSYSGVHNQPQHF. The DNA of the CDR3 is TGTGCCAGCAGTTACTCGGGCGTTCACAATCAGCCCCAGCATTTT.

This sequence joins TRBV6-2 or TRBV6-3 and TRBJ2-7; perhaps TRBD1 as D (5 bases). V shed 6 bases and J shed 6 bases, with 12 bases lying between them. The CDR3 is made up of 12 amino acids. Germline loops: CDR1 MNHEY, CDR2 SVGEGT. CDR3 residues: CASSRSGSEQYV. CDR3 in DNA: TGTGCCAGCAGCCGGTCAGGGTCCGAGCAGTACGTC.

The chain recombines TRBV5-6 with TRBJ1-2; tentatively, D is TRBD1 (6 bases). Germline CDR1 reads SGHDT; CDR2 reads YYEEEE. The CDR3 length is 14 residues. Deletions cut 1 base from V and 3 bases from J, with 10 bases between. DNA of the CDR3: TGTGCCAGCAGCTTGCCAGGGGTGGACTATGGCTACACCTTC. Protein sequence: CASSLPGVDYGYTF.

In its sample, this clone was seen once. The V gene is TRBV12-5, the J gene TRBJ2-1, with D perhaps TRBD1 (6 bases). V was shortened by 4 bases and J by 2 bases, with 15 bases between the two germline ends. The CDR3 loop spans 16 amino acids. Germline values: CDR1 LGHNT, CDR2 FRNRAP. The CDR3 region is CASGWTQGSTYNEQFF. CDR3 in DNA: TGTGCTAGTGGTTGGACACAGGGAAGTACCTACAATGAGCAGTTCTTC.

The chain is built from TRBV6-2 or TRBV6-3 and TRBJ2-7, with a tentative D call TRBD2 (6 bases). The germline CDR1 and CDR2 sequences are MNHEY and SVGEGT. V was shortened by 4 bases and J by 1 base, with 11 bases between the two germline ends. CDR3 size: 14 residues. The CDR3 coding sequence is TGTGCCAGCAGTTCTCGCCGGGAGTCCTACGAGCAGTACTTC. Encoded protein: CASSSRRESYEQYF.

V usage is TRBV7-9 and J usage is TRBJ1-4; tentatively, D is TRBD1 (5 bases). V dropped 5 bases and J dropped 7 bases, with 14 bases sitting between them. Per germline, CDR1 SEHNR and CDR2 FQNEAQ (reference sequence). The CDR3 is made up of 14 amino acids. The DNA for the CDR3 is TGTGCCAGCAGCCGGGCAGGGATTAGTGAAAAACTGTTTTTT. Amino acids: CASSRAGISEKLFF.

The J gene is TRBJ1-2, the V gene TRBV5-4, with D unclear. This CDR3 comprises 11 residues. V dropped 10 bases and J dropped 9 bases, with 16 bases sitting between them. The germline V gene encodes CDR1 SGHNT and CDR2 YYREEE (reference sequence). As DNA, the CDR3 is TGTGCCTCGGAGGACGGCACGCGCTACACCTTC. This gives the protein CASEDGTRYTF.

V usage is TRBV28 and J usage is TRBJ1-2; a weak D match, TRBD1 (6 bases). Looked up from germline, CDR1 is MDHEN and CDR2 is SYDVKM. The V gene lost 3 bases and the J gene lost 1 base, with 15 bases spanning the gap. There are 16 residues in the CDR3. CDR3 in DNA: TGTGCCAGCAGTTTGGTAGGGGGTGGGCGTAACTATGGCTACACCTTC. Its translation is CASSLVGGGRNYGYTF.

This chain joins TRBV29-1 and TRBJ2-6, with D perhaps TRBD2 (6 bases). The CDR3 is 14 residues long. V shed 5 bases and J shed 1 base, with 9 bases lying between them. In germline, CDR1 is SQVTM, CDR2 ANQGSEA. CDR3 sequence (DNA): TGCAGCGTTTCAGGGACTTCTGGGGCCAACGTCCTGACTTTC. Its protein is CSVSGTSGANVLTF.

This clone was detected once. V usage is TRBV4-1 and J usage is TRBJ1-4; D not certain. V shed 4 bases and J shed 12 bases, with 15 bases lying between them. The CDR3 is 13 residues long. CDR1 MGHRA and CDR2 YSYEKL come from the germline V gene. As DNA, the CDR3 is TGCGCCAGCAGCCGAGATCGGGCGCGGGAACTGTTTTTT. Translation: CASSRDRARELFF.